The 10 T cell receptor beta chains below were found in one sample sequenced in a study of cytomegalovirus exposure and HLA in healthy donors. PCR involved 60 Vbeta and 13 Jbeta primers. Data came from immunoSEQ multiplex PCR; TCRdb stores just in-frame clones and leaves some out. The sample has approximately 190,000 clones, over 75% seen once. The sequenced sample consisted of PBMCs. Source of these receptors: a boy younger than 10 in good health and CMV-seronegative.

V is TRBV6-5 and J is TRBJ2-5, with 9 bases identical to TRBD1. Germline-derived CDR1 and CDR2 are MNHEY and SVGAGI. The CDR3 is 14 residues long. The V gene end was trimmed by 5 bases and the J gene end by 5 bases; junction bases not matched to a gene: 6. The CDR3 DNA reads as TGTGCCAGCAGTCGACAGGGGGTGATTGAGACCCAGTACTTC. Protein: CASSRQGVIETQYF.

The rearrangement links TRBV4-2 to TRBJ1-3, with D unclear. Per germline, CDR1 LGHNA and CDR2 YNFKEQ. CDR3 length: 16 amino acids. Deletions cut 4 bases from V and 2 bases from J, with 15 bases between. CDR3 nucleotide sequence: TGTGCCAGCAGCCGCGAGAGGGTGGCGGCTGGAAACACCATATATTTT. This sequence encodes CASSRERVAAGNTIYF.

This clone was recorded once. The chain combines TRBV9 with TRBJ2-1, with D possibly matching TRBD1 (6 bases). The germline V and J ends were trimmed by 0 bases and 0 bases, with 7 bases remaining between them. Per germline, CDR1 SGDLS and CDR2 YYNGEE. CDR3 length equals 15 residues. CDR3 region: CASSVEGDSYNEQFF. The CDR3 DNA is TGTGCCAGCAGCGTAGAGGGGGACTCCTACAATGAGCAGTTCTTC.

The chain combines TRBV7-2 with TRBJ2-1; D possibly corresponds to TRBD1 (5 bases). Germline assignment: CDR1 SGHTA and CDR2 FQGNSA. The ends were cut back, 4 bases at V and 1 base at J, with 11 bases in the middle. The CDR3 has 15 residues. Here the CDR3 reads CASSSMGHSYNEQFF. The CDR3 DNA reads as TGTGCCAGCAGCTCCATGGGGCATTCCTACAATGAGCAGTTCTTC.

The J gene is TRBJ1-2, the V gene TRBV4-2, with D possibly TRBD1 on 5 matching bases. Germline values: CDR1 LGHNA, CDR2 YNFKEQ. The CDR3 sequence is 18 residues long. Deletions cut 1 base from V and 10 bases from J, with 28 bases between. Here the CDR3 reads CASSQAGGRERFLFDYTF. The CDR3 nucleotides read TGTGCCAGCAGCCAAGCCGGGGGTAGGGAGAGGTTTTTATTTGACTACACCTTC.

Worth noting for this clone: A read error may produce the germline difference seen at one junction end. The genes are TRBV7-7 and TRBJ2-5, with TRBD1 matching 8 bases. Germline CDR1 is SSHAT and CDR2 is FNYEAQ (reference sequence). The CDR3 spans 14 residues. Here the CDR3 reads CASSPVDRGETQYF. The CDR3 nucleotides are TGTGCTAGCAGCCCAGTCGACAGGGGTGAGACCCAGTACTTC.

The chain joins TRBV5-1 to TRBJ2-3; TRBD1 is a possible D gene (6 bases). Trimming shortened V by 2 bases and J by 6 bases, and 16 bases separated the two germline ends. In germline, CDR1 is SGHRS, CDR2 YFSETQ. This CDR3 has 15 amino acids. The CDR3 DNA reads TGCGCCAGCAGCTTCGATGGGGGCCGGAGGGATACGCAGTATTTT. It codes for CASSFDGGRRDTQYF.

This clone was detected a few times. Here the CDR3 reads CSVVGWAGTNTEAFF. The CDR3 DNA follows: TGCAGCGTTGTGGGGTGGGCAGGGACAAACACTGAAGCTTTCTTT. The rearrangement uses TRBV29-1 and TRBJ1-1, with D possibly TRBD1 on 6 matching bases. V was trimmed by 4 bases and J by 2 bases, leaving 17 bases between them. The CDR3 is 15 residues long. Germline CDR1 and CDR2: SQVTM and ANQGSEA.

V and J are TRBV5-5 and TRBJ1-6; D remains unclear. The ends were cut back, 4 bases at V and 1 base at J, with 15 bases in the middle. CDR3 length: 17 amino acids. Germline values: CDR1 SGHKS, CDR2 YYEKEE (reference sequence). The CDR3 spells CASSGEIPGSYNSPLHF. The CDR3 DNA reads TGTGCCAGCAGCGGGGAAATTCCGGGGTCCTATAATTCACCCCTCCACTTT.

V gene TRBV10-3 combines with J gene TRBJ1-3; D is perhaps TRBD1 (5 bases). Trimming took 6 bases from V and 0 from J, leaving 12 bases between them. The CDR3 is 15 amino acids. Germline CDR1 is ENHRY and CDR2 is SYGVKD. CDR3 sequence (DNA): TGTGCCATCAGCGACAGATTCCTCTCTGGAAACACCATATATTTT. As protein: CAISDRFLSGNTIYF.